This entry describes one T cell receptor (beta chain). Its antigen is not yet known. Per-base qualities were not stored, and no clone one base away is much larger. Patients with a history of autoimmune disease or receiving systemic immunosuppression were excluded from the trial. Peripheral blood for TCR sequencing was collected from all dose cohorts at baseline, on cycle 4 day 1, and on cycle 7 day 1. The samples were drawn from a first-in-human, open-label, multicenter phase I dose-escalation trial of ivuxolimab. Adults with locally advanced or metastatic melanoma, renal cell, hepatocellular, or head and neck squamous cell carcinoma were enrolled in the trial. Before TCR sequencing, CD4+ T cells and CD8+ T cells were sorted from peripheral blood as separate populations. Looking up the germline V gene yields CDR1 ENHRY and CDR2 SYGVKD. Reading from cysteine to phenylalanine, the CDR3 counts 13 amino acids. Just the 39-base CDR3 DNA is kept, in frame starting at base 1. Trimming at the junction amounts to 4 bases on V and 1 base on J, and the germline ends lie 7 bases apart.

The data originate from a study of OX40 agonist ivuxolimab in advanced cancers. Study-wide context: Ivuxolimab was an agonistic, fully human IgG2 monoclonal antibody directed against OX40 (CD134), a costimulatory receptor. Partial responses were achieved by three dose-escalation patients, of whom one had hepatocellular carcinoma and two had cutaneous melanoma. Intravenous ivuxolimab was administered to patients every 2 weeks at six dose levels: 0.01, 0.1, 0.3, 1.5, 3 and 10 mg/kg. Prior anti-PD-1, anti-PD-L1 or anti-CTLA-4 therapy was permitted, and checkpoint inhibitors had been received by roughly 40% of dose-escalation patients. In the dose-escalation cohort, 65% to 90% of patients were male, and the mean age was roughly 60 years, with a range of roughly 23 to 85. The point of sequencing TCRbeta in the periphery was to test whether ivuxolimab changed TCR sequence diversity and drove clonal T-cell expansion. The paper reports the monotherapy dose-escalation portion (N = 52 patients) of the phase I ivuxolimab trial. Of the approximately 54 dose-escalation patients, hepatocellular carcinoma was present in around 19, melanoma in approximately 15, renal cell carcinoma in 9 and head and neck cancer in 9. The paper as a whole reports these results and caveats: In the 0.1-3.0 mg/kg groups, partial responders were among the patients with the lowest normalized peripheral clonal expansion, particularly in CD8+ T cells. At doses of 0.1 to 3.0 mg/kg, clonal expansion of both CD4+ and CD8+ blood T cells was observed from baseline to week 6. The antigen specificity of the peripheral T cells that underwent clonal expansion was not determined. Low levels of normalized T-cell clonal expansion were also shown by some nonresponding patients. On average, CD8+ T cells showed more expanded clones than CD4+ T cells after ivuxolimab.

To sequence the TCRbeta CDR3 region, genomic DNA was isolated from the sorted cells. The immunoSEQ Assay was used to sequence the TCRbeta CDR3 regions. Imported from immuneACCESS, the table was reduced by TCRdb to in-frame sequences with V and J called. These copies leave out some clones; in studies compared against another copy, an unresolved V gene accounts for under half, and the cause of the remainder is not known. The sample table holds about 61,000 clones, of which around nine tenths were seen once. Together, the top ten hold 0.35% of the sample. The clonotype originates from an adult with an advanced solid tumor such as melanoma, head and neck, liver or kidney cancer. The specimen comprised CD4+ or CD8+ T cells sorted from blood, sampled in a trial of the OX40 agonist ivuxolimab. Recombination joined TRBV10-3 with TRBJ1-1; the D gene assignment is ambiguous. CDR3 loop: CAISVRENTEAFF. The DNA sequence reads TGTGCCATCAGTGTCCGGGAGAACACTGAAGCTTTCTTT.